This TCR beta chain was sequenced for a study of response to subunit inactivated influenza vaccine. Only a few counts were recorded for this clonotype. V was clipped by 4 bases and J by 2 bases, with 11 bases between them. The CDR3 contains 14 residues. Looked up from germline, CDR1 is SEHNR and CDR2 is FQNEAQ (reference sequence). TCRdb called the RT-PCR reads again in MiXCR, with one record for every CDR3 protein. Of more than 400,000 distinct CDR3 sequences in the sample, roughly 9.7% were seen once. The sequences come from PBMCs from blood, collected roughly 6 weeks after vaccination. The sequence came from a man over 45 who received an inactivated influenza vaccine. J is TRBJ1-1 and V is TRBV7-9, with D unclear. The CDR3 spells CASSSLHTNTEAFF. In DNA, the CDR3 is TGTGCCAGCAGCTCCCTTCACACCAACACTGAAGCTTTCTTT.